Presented here are 32 T cell receptor beta chains from one specimen sequenced in a study of patients and donors after allogeneic stem cell transplantation. MiXCR, run by TCRdb on the RT-PCR reads, gives a single entry per CDR3 protein. There are 800,000 to 1,000,000 distinct CDR3 sequences in the sample; 15% to 20% occur only once, and roughly 6.4% lies in the top ten. Source material: blood, either unsorted or a sorted T cell fraction (not recorded which). These TCRs come from a human donor who was either an allogeneic HSCT recipient or a stem cell or donor lymphocyte infusion donor (not recorded which). It is not recorded whose cells these are; they may come from a transplant donor.

This clonotype was observed a handful of times. V gene TRBV4-1 combines with J gene TRBJ2-3; D gene ambiguous. This CDR3 has 16 residues. Germline lookup yields CDR1 MGHRA and CDR2 YSYEKL. Deletions cut 3 bases from V and 0 bases from J, with 13 bases between. CDR3 residues: CASSHFPPPSTDTQYF. The DNA of the CDR3 is TGCGCCAGCAGCCACTTTCCTCCGCCTAGCACAGATACGCAGTATTTT.

This clonotype was found once. The V call is TRBV7-2, the J call TRBJ2-5, with a possible D match to TRBD2 (6 bases). Germline V gene data show CDR1 as SGHTA and CDR2 as FQGNSA. The CDR3 is 14 residues long. Deletions cut 2 bases from V and 4 bases from J, with 11 bases between. Here the CDR3 DNA reads TGTGCCAGCAGCTTACTAGCGCTGGGAGAGACCCAGTACTTC. Protein sequence: CASSLLALGETQYF.

The J gene is TRBJ2-7, the V gene TRBV20-1; D is unresolved. V was pared by 3 bases and J by 2 bases, with 14 bases between. The CDR3 has 14 residues. Germline CDR1 and CDR2: DFQATT and SNEGSKA (reference sequence). CDR3 DNA sequence: TGCAGTGCTAGCGACCATCCTACACCCTACGAGCAGTACTTC. As protein: CSASDHPTPYEQYF.

This clonotype was picked up many times. The chain carries TRBV12-3 or TRBV12-4 and TRBJ2-7; D is uncertain. This CDR3 is 11 amino acids long. The germline V and J ends were trimmed by 5 bases and 3 bases, with 5 bases remaining between them. The chain's CDR3 is CASSLYYEQYF. Here the CDR3 DNA reads TGTGCCAGCAGTCTTTACTACGAGCAGTACTTC.

The chain couples TRBV29-1 to TRBJ2-2; 8 bases line up with TRBD1. The trim removed 6 bases at V and 9 bases at J, leaving 9 bases unmatched. The CDR3 runs 13 residues. The germline V gene has CDR1 SQVTM and CDR2 ANQGSEA. The CDR3 DNA reads as TGCAGCGTCGCGGGACAGGCCTCGTGGGAGCTGTTTTTT. It translates to CSVAGQASWELFF.

This clonotype was recorded many times. The V call is TRBV12-3 or TRBV12-4, the J call TRBJ1-3; TRBD1 is a possible D gene (5 bases). CDR3 size: 15 residues. The ends were cut back, 6 bases at V and 0 bases at J, with 12 bases in the middle. The CDR3 DNA reads as TGTGCCAGCAGCCCGGGACGGTCCTCTGGAAACACCATATATTTT. This codes for CASSPGRSSGNTIYF.

This clonotype was counted only a few times. This chain links TRBV6-5 with TRBJ1-2; D might be TRBD1 (5 bases). CDR1 is MNHEY and CDR2 is SVGAGI in the germline V gene. The V end lost 2 bases, the J end lost 8 bases, and 21 bases lay between the germline ends. This CDR3 region has 16 residues. CDR3 nucleotides: TGTGCCAGCAGTTACGCCCCGACAGTACTCCAGGAAGGCTACACCTTC. Its protein is CASSYAPTVLQEGYTF.

This chain connects TRBV9 to TRBJ1-1; D unresolved. Germline values: CDR1 SGDLS, CDR2 YYNGEE. CDR3 length: 14 amino acids. V lost 0 bases, J lost 1 base, and 7 bases lay in between. The CDR3 loop reads CASSVVSENTEAFF. DNA for the CDR3: TGTGCCAGCAGCGTAGTATCAGAGAACACTGAAGCTTTCTTT.

This clonotype was seen a handful of times. The chain links TRBV3-1 to TRBJ1-2; 11 nucleotides agree with TRBD1. This CDR3 is built from 15 residues. CDR1 is LGHDT and CDR2 is YNNKEL in the germline V gene (reference sequence). V trimming: 3 bases; J trimming: 5 bases; junction bases outside the gene matches: 5. DNA for the CDR3: TGTGCCAGCAGCCAGGAGGGGACAGGGGGTTATGGCTACACCTTC. Encoded protein: CASSQEGTGGYGYTF. Full variable domain (rest looked up from reference TRBV3-1 and TRBJ1-2): DTAVSQTPKYLVTQMGNDKSIKCEQNLGHDTMYWYKQDSKKFLKIMFSYNNKELIINETVPNRFSPKSPDKAHLNLHINSLELGDSAVYFCASSQEGTGGYGYTFGSGTRLTVV.

This clonotype was detected only a few times. The CDR3 region is CAGGSGVNNEQFF. CDR3 nucleotide sequence: TGTGCCGGGGGTAGCGGGGTTAACAATGAGCAGTTCTTC. This rearrangement joins TRBV7-9 to TRBJ2-1; 8 positions agree with TRBD2. CDR1 and CDR2 from the germline V gene are SEHNR and FQNEAQ (reference sequence). This CDR3 is 13 amino acids long. V lost 11 bases and J lost 5; bases outside the gene matches: 8.

V gene TRBV5-1 combines with J gene TRBJ2-3; perhaps TRBD2 as D (6 bases). The CDR3 is 14 residues long. Germline CDR1 and CDR2: SGHRS and YFSETQ. V was pared by 3 bases and J by 5 bases, with 13 bases between. CDR3 bases: TGCGCCAGCAGCTCCACGGGAGTAGGAGATACGCAGTATTTT. As protein: CASSSTGVGDTQYF.

In its sample, this clonotype was seen a few times. The CDR3 is CSARPLVSYNEQFF. CDR3 sequence (DNA): TGCAGTGCCCGGCCGCTAGTTTCCTACAATGAGCAGTTCTTC. The rearrangement joins TRBV20-1 to TRBJ2-1, with D uncertain. Trimming took off 6 bases at V and 1 base at J, with 13 bases between the two ends. This CDR3 is 14 amino acids long. CDR1 and CDR2 from the germline V gene are DFQATT and SNEGSKA (reference sequence).

The sample holds a few counts of this clonotype. The rearrangement joins TRBV5-6 to TRBJ1-5, with a weak D call TRBD1 (6 bases). Per germline, CDR1 SGHDT and CDR2 YYEEEE. The CDR3 is 14 amino acids. V was shortened by 4 bases and J by 6 bases, with 14 bases between the two germline ends. The CDR3 DNA follows: TGTGCCAGCAGCGGTACAGGGATCGGTCAGCCCCAGCATTTT. This sequence encodes CASSGTGIGQPQHF.

The chain combines TRBV3-1 with TRBJ1-2; no firm D call. Germline lookup yields CDR1 LGHDT and CDR2 YNNKEL (reference sequence). The CDR3 has 15 residues. Deletions cut 4 bases from V and 0 bases from J, with 12 bases between. CDR3 DNA sequence: TGTGCCAGCAGCCCTCTTTTAAACGCTAACTATGGCTACACCTTC. Translating it yields CASSPLLNANYGYTF. Drawing the rest from reference TRBV3-1 and TRBJ1-2, the complete variable domain is DTAVSQTPKYLVTQMGNDKSIKCEQNLGHDTMYWYKQDSKKFLKIMFSYNNKELIINETVPNRFSPKSPDKAHLNLHINSLELGDSAVYFCASSPLLNANYGYTFGSGTRLTVV.

This clonotype has more than one count but fewer than ten. A junction end diverges from the germline sequence, so it may reflect a read error. The chain is built from TRBV12-3 or TRBV12-4 and TRBJ2-5; 10 nucleotides line up with TRBD2. CDR3 length: 16 amino acids. CDR3 sequence: CASSLASGGHQETQYF. The CDR3 region has the DNA TGTGCCAGCAGCTTAGCTAGCGGGGGACACCAAGAGACCCAGTACTTC.

The gene calls are TRBV4-3 and TRBJ2-5; D gene uncertain. The germline V gene has CDR1 LGHNA and CDR2 YSLEER. V was cut by 0 bases and J by 5 bases, with 22 bases left in between. The CDR3 contains 18 residues. The CDR3 DNA is TGCGCCAGCAGCCAAGATGTGTCGGCGTTGTCTAGTCGTGAGACCCAGTACTTC. Amino acid sequence: CASSQDVSALSSRETQYF.

The V and J genes are TRBV4-1 and TRBJ1-6, with 9 bases that match TRBD1. J gave up 2 bases and V 3 bases, and 5 bases lay outside the gene matches. The germline V gene has CDR1 MGHRA and CDR2 YSYEKL. The CDR3 has 17 residues. CDR3 nucleotide sequence: TGCGCCAGCAGCCAGCCGGGACAGGGTCCCTATAATTCACCCCTCCACTTT. The encoded protein is CASSQPGQGPYNSPLHF.

This clonotype showed up just a few times. The gene calls are TRBV29-1 and TRBJ2-7, with a possible D match to TRBD1 (5 bases). Looked up from germline, CDR1 is SQVTM and CDR2 is ANQGSEA. The CDR3 runs to 11 residues. V dropped 4 bases and J dropped 9 bases, with 13 bases sitting between them. The DNA for the CDR3 is TGCAGCGTTGTCCAGGGCCTTTGGCAGTACTTC. It is translated as CSVVQGLWQYF.

The genes are TRBV20-1 and TRBJ2-7; TRBD1 might be the D (6 bases). CDR1 DFQATT and CDR2 SNEGSKA come from the germline V gene (reference sequence). This CDR3 region has 14 residues. Trimming took 0 bases from V and 9 from J, leaving 18 bases between them. The CDR3 sequence: CSARDPGAHRLQYF. The CDR3 nucleotides are TGCAGTGCTAGAGATCCAGGGGCCCATAGGTTGCAGTACTTC.

The rearrangement uses TRBV20-1 and TRBJ2-7, with 9 nucleotides matching TRBD2. V shed 5 bases, J shed 2 bases, and the junction held 10 bases outside the gene matches. CDR3 size: 15 residues. Germline CDR1 reads DFQATT; CDR2 reads SNEGSKA (reference sequence). The CDR3 sequence: CSAVASSGNPYEQYF. Written as DNA, the CDR3 is TGCAGTGCTGTTGCCTCTAGCGGGAACCCCTACGAGCAGTACTTC.

This rearrangement joins TRBV5-5 to TRBJ2-1; D is possibly TRBD1 or TRBD2 (6 bases each). This CDR3 has 16 residues. V lost 4 bases and J lost 0, with 14 bases in between. CDR1 and CDR2 from the germline V gene are SGHKS and YYEKEE (reference sequence). Here the CDR3 reads CASSTRGGASYNEQFF. The CDR3 DNA is TGTGCCAGCAGCACCAGGGGCGGGGCCTCCTACAATGAGCAGTTCTTC.

This clonotype has only a few counts. The rearrangement joins TRBV4-3 to TRBJ1-4, with D maybe TRBD1 (5 bases). Germline-derived CDR1 and CDR2 are LGHNA and YSLEER. The germline V and J ends were trimmed by 3 bases and 8 bases, with 16 bases remaining between them. The CDR3 length is 15 residues. The CDR3 loop reads CASSHIGDGTEKLFF. The DNA of the CDR3 is TGCGCCAGCAGCCACATAGGGGACGGAACGGAAAAACTGTTTTTT.

There are many counts of this clonotype. This chain connects TRBV29-1 to TRBJ1-1, with 8 positions matching TRBD1. V dropped 3 bases and J dropped 10; count of bases not matched to a gene: 13. The CDR3 runs 14 residues. In germline, CDR1 is SQVTM, CDR2 ANQGSEA. The CDR3, as DNA: TGCAGCGTTGAGGGGATGACAGGGGCTTTGGGAGCTTTCTTT. Protein product: CSVEGMTGALGAFF.

This sequence joins TRBV12-3 or TRBV12-4 and TRBJ2-5; D remains ambiguous. The V end lost 5 bases, the J end lost 2 bases, and 6 bases lay between the germline ends. The CDR3 contains 12 residues. CDR3 sequence: CASSGYQETQYF. The CDR3 DNA follows: TGTGCCAGCAGTGGATATCAAGAGACCCAGTACTTC.

This clonotype was seen a handful of times. CDR3 sequence (DNA): TGTGCCAGTAGCCGGGACAGGGGGCATCGAGAGACCCAGTACTTC. Translating it yields CASSRDRGHRETQYF. The V gene is TRBV19, the J gene TRBJ2-5; 12 nucleotides agree with TRBD1. The V and J ends lost 6 bases and 4 bases, in that order; junction bases with no gene match: 6. The CDR3 extends over 15 amino acids. CDR1 is LNHDA, CDR2 SQIVND, per germline (reference sequence).

V gene TRBV20-1 combines with J gene TRBJ1-1, with 8 bases aligning to TRBD1. Looked up from germline, CDR1 is DFQATT and CDR2 is SNEGSKA (reference sequence). The CDR3 runs 14 residues. Trimming removed 1 base from V and 1 base from J; junction bases left unmatched: 2. Here the CDR3 reads CSARAGGRNTEAFF. The CDR3 region has the DNA TGCAGTGCTAGAGCAGGGGGCAGGAACACTGAAGCTTTCTTT.

This clonotype was counted a few times. V and J are TRBV7-8 and TRBJ2-6, with D perhaps assigned TRBD1 or TRBD2 (5 bases each). Germline values: CDR1 SGHVS, CDR2 FQNEAQ. Trimming pared 5 bases from V and 11 bases from J, leaving 13 bases between. There are 13 residues in the CDR3. The CDR3: CASSTRDPHVLTF. The CDR3 nucleotides are TGTGCCAGCAGCACCCGGGACCCGCACGTCCTGACTTTC.

This chain connects TRBV6-2 or TRBV6-3 to TRBJ2-7; 7 bases match TRBD1. In germline, CDR1 is MNHEY, CDR2 SVGEGT. The CDR3 is 16 residues long. After removal of 6 bases from V and 3 bases from J, the junction contained 14 bases not matched to a gene. CDR3: CASRPDRDRLDYEQYF. Written as DNA, the CDR3 is TGTGCCAGCAGGCCCGACAGGGATCGGCTGGACTACGAGCAGTACTTC.

In its sample, this clonotype was seen a few times. The rearrangement links TRBV20-1 to TRBJ1-5; D remains ambiguous. The germline V gene has CDR1 DFQATT and CDR2 SNEGSKA (reference sequence). This CDR3 is built from 14 residues. The V and J ends lost 0 bases and 4 bases respectively, with 10 bases between them. CDR3 sequence: CSARDSQTNQPQHF. The CDR3 DNA is TGCAGTGCTAGAGATTCTCAGACTAATCAGCCCCAGCATTTT.

The chain joins TRBV3-1 to TRBJ1-2; unclear D gene. The CDR3 extends over 14 amino acids. Per germline, CDR1 LGHDT and CDR2 YNNKEL (reference sequence). V lost 1 base to trimming and J lost 4 bases, with 10 bases between them. The chain's CDR3 is CASSQGADGYGYTF. The CDR3 coding sequence is TGTGCCAGCAGCCAAGGGGCGGACGGCTATGGCTACACCTTC.

This clonotype came up many times. The chain joins TRBV7-9 to TRBJ2-3; a weak D match, TRBD2 (5 bases). Between the trimmed V and J ends, which lost 1 base and 2 bases, there was a span of 10 bases. The CDR3 consists of 15 residues. Looked up from germline, CDR1 is SEHNR and CDR2 is FQNEAQ (reference sequence). The CDR3 sequence: CASSLGSGPTDTQYF. Here the CDR3 DNA reads TGTGCCAGCAGCTTAGGGAGCGGACCCACAGATACGCAGTATTTT.

This chain connects TRBV5-6 to TRBJ1-5, with TRBD1 matching over 10 bases. Germline V lookup: CDR1 SGHDT, CDR2 YYEEEE. The junction had 5 bases not matched to a gene; V was cut back by 2 bases and J by 3 bases. The CDR3 covers 16 residues. The CDR3 coding sequence is TGTGCCAGCAGCTTTAGACAGGGGGCGATCAATCAGCCCCAGCATTTT. Its protein is CASSFRQGAINQPQHF.